This T cell receptor beta chain was identified in a study of T cell repertoires in cytomegalovirus infection. TCRdb re-called the reads through MiXCR, storing one row per CDR3 protein. The sample yields around 740,000 distinct CDR3 sequences, 35% to 40% seen once. The CDR3 is 15 residues long. CDR1 is SGHVS and CDR2 is FQNEAQ in the germline V gene. Trimming at V came to 5 bases and at J to 4 bases, leaving 10 bases not matched to a gene. This clonotype has ten or more counts. Source material: PBMCs. The clonotype comes from a human donor in good health (CMV status not recorded). Some clones in this sample may be carry-over from other donors' samples. The genes are TRBV7-8 and TRBJ1-2; TRBD1 matches at 7 bases. The CDR3 region has the DNA TGTGCCAGCAGCCCCGGGACAGCTGCTTTCTATGGCTACACCTTC. The encoded protein is CASSPGTAAFYGYTF.